Below are 22 T cell receptor beta chains sequenced from a single sample in a study of blood T cell repertoires in COVID-19. Generated by immunoSEQ multiplex PCR, the TCRdb table keeps only in-frame clones and is missing some. The table includes under 250,000 clones, 70% to 90% detected once. The sequencing input was peripheral blood. The receptors shown here come from a man over 45 who had recovered from COVID-19.

V is TRBV7-2 and J is TRBJ2-7; the D gene is possibly TRBD2 (5 bases). The V gene lost 5 bases and the J gene lost 1 base, with 9 bases spanning the gap. The germline gives CDR1 SGHTA, CDR2 FQGNSA. The CDR3 runs 13 residues. CDR3 DNA sequence: TGTGCCAGCAGCCCAGGACTGTCCTACGAGCAGTACTTC. As protein: CASSPGLSYEQYF.

The V and J genes are TRBV28 and TRBJ2-2, with 11 bases identical to TRBD2. V shed 3 bases, J shed 7 bases, and the junction held 10 bases outside the gene matches. CDR3 length: 17 amino acids. The V gene's germline CDR1 is MDHEN and CDR2 SYDVKM. The DNA for the CDR3 is TGTGCCAGCAGTTTGGGTATAGCGGGAGGGCCAAACGGGGAGCTGTTTTTT. It translates to CASSLGIAGGPNGELFF. The whole variable domain, remainder taken from reference TRBV28 and TRBJ2-2, is DVKVTQSSRYLVKRTGEKVFLECVQDMDHENMFWYRQDPGLGLRLIYFSYDVKMKEKGDIPEGYSVSREKKERFSLILESASTNQTSMYLCASSLGIAGGPNGELFFGEGSRLTVL.

CDR3 sequence reads: CASSGLTGEAQPQHF. The CDR3 DNA is TGTGCCAGCAGTGGATTGACAGGGGAGGCTCAGCCCCAGCATTTT. V usage is TRBV28 and J usage is TRBJ1-5, with 8 nucleotides matching TRBD1. Trimming at V came to 5 bases and at J to 6 bases, leaving 9 bases not matched to a gene. The CDR3 extends over 15 amino acids. Germline V CDR1 and CDR2: MDHEN, SYDVKM.

CDR3 coding DNA: TGCAGTGCTAGTTTGTACAGGGGGCAAGGCTACACCTTC. Its translation is CSASLYRGQGYTF. The chain has TRBV20-1 and TRBJ1-2; 9 bases align to TRBD1. The CDR3 is 13 residues long. The trim removed 3 bases at V and 8 bases at J, leaving 7 bases unmatched. Germline CDR1 reads DFQATT; CDR2 reads SNEGSKA (reference sequence).

This chain connects TRBV4-1 to TRBJ1-5; TRBD1 is a possible D gene (5 bases). The V end lost 1 base, the J end lost 4 bases, and 11 bases lay between the germline ends. The CDR3 sequence is 15 residues long. The germline V gene has CDR1 MGHRA and CDR2 YSYEKL. The CDR3 region is CASSQARQPNQPQHF. The CDR3 DNA reads TGCGCCAGCAGCCAAGCACGACAGCCAAATCAGCCCCAGCATTTT.

This rearrangement joins TRBV7-2 to TRBJ2-1, with unresolved D. Trimming removed 5 bases from V and 4 bases from J, with 12 bases in between. This CDR3 region has 14 residues. Germline V gives CDR1 SGHTA, CDR2 FQGNSA. The CDR3 protein is CASSPAGAYNEQFF. CDR3 nucleotide sequence: TGTGCCAGCAGCCCAGCTGGAGCTTACAATGAGCAGTTCTTC.

This clone was found once. V gene TRBV3-1 (or the pseudogene TRBV3-2) combines with J gene TRBJ2-7; 11 nucleotides align to TRBD2. V lost 0 bases, J lost 3 bases, and 10 bases stayed unmatched. CDR3 length equals 18 residues. In germline, CDR1 is LGHDT, CDR2 YNNKEL (reference sequence). The CDR3 region is CASSQERDPGLAVYEQYF. The CDR3 nucleotides read TGTGCCAGCAGCCAAGAACGAGATCCGGGACTAGCGGTCTACGAGCAGTACTTC.

This clone was picked up many times. CDR3 nucleotides: TGTGCCAGCAGCACCCATAGCGGGAGTAGCGAGCAGTACTTC. As protein: CASSTHSGSSEQYF. The gene calls are TRBV14 and TRBJ2-7; TRBD2 matches at 9 bases. CDR3 size: 14 residues. Germline values: CDR1 SGHDN, CDR2 FVKESK. With 5 bases clipped from V and 6 bases from J, the junction kept 8 bases outside the gene matches.

V gene TRBV6-5 combines with J gene TRBJ2-7, with D possibly TRBD2 on 5 matching bases. CDR3 size: 11 residues. The V gene's germline CDR1 is MNHEY and CDR2 SVGAGI. V was clipped by 5 bases and J by 5 bases, with 7 bases between them. This CDR3 is CASSLLDEQYF. DNA of the CDR3: TGTGCCAGCAGTCTACTAGACGAGCAGTACTTC.

The J gene is TRBJ1-3, the V gene TRBV18; D is undetermined. CDR1 is KGHSH and CDR2 is LQKENI in the germline V gene. V was shortened by 3 bases and J by 0 bases, with 9 bases between the two germline ends. CDR3 length equals 15 residues. DNA for the CDR3: TGTGCCAGCTCACCCGGAGTGCCCTCTGGAAACACCATATATTTT. The encoded protein is CASSPGVPSGNTIYF.

The chain has TRBV28 and TRBJ1-1, with D possibly matching TRBD1 (6 bases). Trimming shortened V by 10 bases and J by 0 bases, and 12 bases separated the two germline ends. Germline assignment: CDR1 MDHEN and CDR2 SYDVKM. This CDR3 has 13 residues. This chain's CDR3 is CAIMDSLNTEAFF. CDR3 nucleotide sequence: TGTGCCATCATGGACAGCTTGAACACTGAAGCTTTCTTT.

V gene TRBV24-1 combines with J gene TRBJ1-4, with 9 nucleotides matching TRBD1. The CDR3 has 16 amino acids. V was clipped by 7 bases and J by 5 bases; unmatched bases: 10. Germline V gives CDR1 KGHDR, CDR2 SFDVKD. CDR3 protein: CATSSAGTGTNEKLFF. The CDR3 DNA reads TGTGCCACCAGCAGTGCCGGGACAGGGACGAATGAAAAACTGTTTTTT.

V is TRBV19 and J is TRBJ2-7; the match to TRBD2 covers 8 bases. CDR1 is LNHDA, CDR2 SQIVND, per germline (reference sequence). The CDR3 sequence is 17 residues long. Germline trimming cut 6 bases from V and 5 bases from J; bases unmatched to any gene: 18. The CDR3 nucleotides are TGTGCCAGTAGGGACCCCGGGCAAACGGGAGGGCGAGACGAGCAGTACTTC. Amino acids: CASRDPGQTGGRDEQYF.

Comment on this clone: Different DNA sequences within this sample yield the same CDR3. V and J are TRBV18 and TRBJ2-7; D possibly corresponds to TRBD2 (6 bases). Germline V lookup: CDR1 KGHSH, CDR2 LQKENI. CDR3 length: 13 residues. V was shortened by 3 bases and J by 3 bases, with 9 bases between the two germline ends. CDR3 in amino acids: CASSPGLSYEQYF. CDR3 nucleotide sequence: TGTGCCAGCTCACCGGGACTGAGCTACGAGCAGTACTTC.

V usage is TRBV11-2 and J usage is TRBJ2-7, with D hard to call. Germline loops: CDR1 SGHAT, CDR2 FQNNGV. V dropped 3 bases and J dropped 5 bases, with 23 bases sitting between them. CDR3 size: 17 residues. The CDR3 nucleotides read TGTGCCAGCAGCTTTCGCCGCGTGACAAACTTCCACCACGAGCAGTACTTC. The encoded protein is CASSFRRVTNFHHEQYF.

V is TRBV28 and J is TRBJ2-7; 8 bases are a match to TRBD1. CDR3 size: 15 residues. Germline V gives CDR1 MDHEN, CDR2 SYDVKM. Unmatched junction bases numbered 8, after V lost 6 bases and J lost 1 base. The CDR3 sequence is CASSIGRDRSYEQYF. CDR3 bases: TGTGCCAGCAGCATAGGCCGGGACAGGTCCTACGAGCAGTACTTC.

The chain links TRBV6-5 to TRBJ1-2, with D perhaps TRBD1 (5 bases). The CDR3 is 13 amino acids. Germline V gives CDR1 MNHEY, CDR2 SVGAGI. The germline V and J ends were trimmed by 0 bases and 5 bases, with 7 bases remaining between them. The CDR3 DNA sequence: TGTGCCAGCAGTTACTCAGGGGCATATGGCTACACCTTC. Encoded protein: CASSYSGAYGYTF.

The chain joins TRBV19 to TRBJ1-2, with D unclear. Germline V CDR1 and CDR2: LNHDA, SQIVND (reference sequence). The CDR3 length is 14 residues. Deletions cut 1 base from V and 4 bases from J, with 10 bases between. The CDR3 sequence is CASSIASLLYGYTF. The CDR3 coding sequence is TGTGCCAGTAGTATAGCCAGTCTCCTCTATGGCTACACCTTC. The full variable domain, in which reference TRBV19 and TRBJ1-2 provide the parts outside the CDR3, is DGGITQSPKYLFRKEGQNVTLSCEQNLNHDAMYWYRQDPGQGLRLIYYSQIVNDFQKGDIAEGYSVSREKKESFPLTVTSAQKNPTAFYLCASSIASLLYGYTFGSGTRLTVV.

This rearrangement joins TRBV10-1 to TRBJ2-7, with 8 bases matching TRBD2. Germline trimming cut 0 bases from V and 2 bases from J; bases unmatched to any gene: 6. The CDR3 contains 16 residues. CDR1 and CDR2 (germline): WNHNN, SYGVQD (reference sequence). This CDR3 is CASSESALAGAYEQYF. The CDR3 nucleotides read TGCGCCAGCAGTGAGTCGGCCCTAGCGGGCGCCTACGAGCAGTACTTC.

V gene TRBV4-2 combines with J gene TRBJ2-5, with TRBD1 identical over 9 bases. Germline lookup yields CDR1 LGHNA and CDR2 YNFKEQ. V was clipped by 4 bases and J by 5 bases; unmatched bases: 8. The CDR3 covers 15 residues. The CDR3 is CASSPLGQGLETQYF. For the CDR3, the DNA is TGTGCCAGCAGCCCATTAGGACAGGGGCTGGAGACCCAGTACTTC.

The chain employs TRBV20-1 and TRBJ2-3, with 7 nucleotides matching TRBD2. V lost 3 bases, J lost 1 base, and 7 bases stayed unmatched. CDR3 length equals 15 residues. CDR1 and CDR2 from the germline V gene are DFQATT and SNEGSKA (reference sequence). CDR3 nucleotide sequence: TGCAGTGCTAGTTTACCTAGCGGAGGCACAGATACGCAGTATTTT. It yields the protein CSASLPSGGTDTQYF.

The chain uses TRBV10-1 and TRBJ2-3, with a tentative D call TRBD2 (6 bases). Germline V CDR1 and CDR2: WNHNN, SYGVQD (reference sequence). The ends were cut back, 4 bases at V and 3 bases at J, with 14 bases in the middle. The CDR3 is 15 amino acids. The CDR3 protein is CASSGFGTLTDTQYF. DNA of the CDR3: TGCGCCAGCAGTGGGTTCGGGACTCTTACAGATACGCAGTATTTT.